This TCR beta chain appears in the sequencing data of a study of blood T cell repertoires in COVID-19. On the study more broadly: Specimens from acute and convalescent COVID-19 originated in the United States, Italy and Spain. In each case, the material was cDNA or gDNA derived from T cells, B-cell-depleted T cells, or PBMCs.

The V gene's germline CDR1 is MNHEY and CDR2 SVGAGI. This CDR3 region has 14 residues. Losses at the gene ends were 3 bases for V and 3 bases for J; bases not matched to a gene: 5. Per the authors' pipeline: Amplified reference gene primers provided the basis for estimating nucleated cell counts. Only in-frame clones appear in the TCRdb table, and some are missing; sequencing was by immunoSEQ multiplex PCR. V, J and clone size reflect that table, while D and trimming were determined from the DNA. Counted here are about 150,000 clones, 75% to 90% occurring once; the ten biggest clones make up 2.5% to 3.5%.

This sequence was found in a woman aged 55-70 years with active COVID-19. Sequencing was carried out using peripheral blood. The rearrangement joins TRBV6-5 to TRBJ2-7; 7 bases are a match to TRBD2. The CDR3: CASSYNGRIYEQYF. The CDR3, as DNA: TGTGCCAGCAGTTATAACGGGAGGATCTACGAGCAGTACTTC.